Listed here is a single T cell receptor beta chain. One end of the junction is discordant with germline, which a read error may explain. This record comes from a study of blood T cell repertoires in COVID-19. Overall study context: Material from acute and convalescent COVID-19 was sourced from the United States, Italy and Spain. The cDNA or gDNA used as material had been derived from T cells, B-cell-depleted T cells, or PBMCs.

Original processing notes: For nucleated cells, counts were estimated from reference gene primer amplification. Clones were sequenced by immunoSEQ multiplex PCR, and TCRdb holds only the in-frame ones, with some missing. That table gives V, J and clone size, and the DNA gave D and trimming. The profile covers 50,000 to 65,000 clones, with around 85% appearing a single time and 16% taken by the ten largest. Looked up from germline, CDR1 is SEHNR and CDR2 is FQNEAQ (reference sequence). The CDR3 consists of 16 residues. The sequencing sample was made of peripheral blood. The TCR sequence derives from a human donor in a cohort sampled during active COVID-19. The rearrangement joins TRBV7-9 to TRBJ2-7; a weak D match, TRBD1 (5 bases). The CDR3 loop is CASSLGATVRTYEQYF. CDR3 DNA: TGTGCCAGCAGTTTAGGGGCGACAGTCCGAACCTACGAGCAGTACTTC.